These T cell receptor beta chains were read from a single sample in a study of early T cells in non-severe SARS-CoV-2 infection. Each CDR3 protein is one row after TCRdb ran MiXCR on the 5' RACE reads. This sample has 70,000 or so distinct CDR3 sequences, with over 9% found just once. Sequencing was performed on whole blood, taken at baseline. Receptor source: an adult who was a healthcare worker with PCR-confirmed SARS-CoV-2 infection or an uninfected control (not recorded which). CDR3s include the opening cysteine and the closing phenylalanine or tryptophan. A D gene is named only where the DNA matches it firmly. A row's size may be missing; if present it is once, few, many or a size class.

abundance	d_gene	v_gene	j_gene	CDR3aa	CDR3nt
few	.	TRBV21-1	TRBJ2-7	CASPGEQYF	TGTGCCAGCCCCGGGGAGCAGTACTTC
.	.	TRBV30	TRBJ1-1	CAWSRDFKAFF	TGTGCCTGGAGTAGAGATTTTAAGGCTTTCTTT
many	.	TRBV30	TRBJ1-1	CAWSVRKNTEAFF	TGTGCCTGGAGTGTGCGGAAGAACACTGAAGCTTTCTTT
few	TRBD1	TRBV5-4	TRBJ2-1	CASSSPGQGNYNEQFF	TGTGCCAGCAGCTCCCCGGGACAGGGCAACTACAATGAGCAGTTCTTC
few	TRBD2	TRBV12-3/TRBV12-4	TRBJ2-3	CASKKSGGLDTQYF	TGTGCCAGCAAAAAAAGCGGGGGACTGGATACGCAGTATTTT
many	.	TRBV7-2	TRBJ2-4	CASSPSVVAVLAKNIQYF	TGTGCCAGCAGCCCGTCTGTGGTCGCAGTCTTAGCCAAAAACATTCAGTACTTC
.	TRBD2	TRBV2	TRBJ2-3	CASSDGTSSPDTQYF	TGTGCCAGCAGTGACGGGACTAGTAGCCCAGATACGCAGTATTTT
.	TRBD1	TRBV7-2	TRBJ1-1	CASSPPTGGWNTEAFF	TGTGCCAGCAGTCCTCCGACAGGGGGCTGGAACACTGAAGCTTTCTTT
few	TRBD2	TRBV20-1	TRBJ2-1	CSARTSGGRNEQFF	TGCAGTGCTAGAACTAGCGGGGGTCGGAATGAGCAGTTCTTC
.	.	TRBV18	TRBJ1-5	CASSLNQGPGGNQPQHF	TGTGCCAGCTCACTTAATCAGGGTCCTGGGGGCAATCAGCCCCAGCATTTT
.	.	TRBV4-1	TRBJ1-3	CASSQDGSGNTIYF	TGCGCCAGCAGCCAAGACGGGTCTGGAAACACCATATATTTT
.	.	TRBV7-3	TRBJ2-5	CASSRGPTHQETQYF	TGTGCCAGCAGCCGTGGGCCCACACACCAAGAGACCCAGTACTTC
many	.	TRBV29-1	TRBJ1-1	CSVGTAAKAFF	TGCAGCGTGGGGACGGCCGCGAAAGCTTTCTTT
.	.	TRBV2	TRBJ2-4	CASRDSGSPIAKNIQYF	TGTGCCAGCAGAGACTCCGGAAGCCCCATAGCCAAAAACATTCAGTACTTC
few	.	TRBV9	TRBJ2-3	CASSVWGGPSSTDTQYF	TGTGCCAGCAGCGTATGGGGGGGCCCCTCTAGCACAGATACGCAGTATTTT
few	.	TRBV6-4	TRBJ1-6	CASSEQPYNSPLHF	TGTGCCAGCAGTGAACAACCTTATAATTCACCCCTCCACTTT
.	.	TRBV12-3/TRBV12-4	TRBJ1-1	CASSLRRTEVNTEAFF	TGTGCCAGCAGTTTGCGCCGGACGGAAGTGAACACTGAAGCTTTCTTT
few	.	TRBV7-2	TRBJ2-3	CASSLRQGGTDTQYF	TGTGCCAGCAGCTTGCGACAGGGAGGAACAGATACGCAGTATTTT
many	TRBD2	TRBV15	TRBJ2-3	CATSREAPGLSTDTQYF	TGTGCCACCAGCAGGGAAGCGCCGGGACTAAGCACAGATACGCAGTATTTT
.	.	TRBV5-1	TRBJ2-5	CASSLAGGHIKETQYF	TGCGCCAGCAGCTTGGCCGGCGGGCACATCAAAGAGACCCAGTACTTC
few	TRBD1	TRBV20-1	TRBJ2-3	CSANRGETQYF	TGCAGTGCCAACAGGGGAGAAACGCAGTATTTT
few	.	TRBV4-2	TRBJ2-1	CASSQEPSLNEQFF	TGTGCCAGCAGCCAAGAACCTAGTCTGAATGAGCAGTTCTTC
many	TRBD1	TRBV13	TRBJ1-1	CASSSLGTAEAFF	TGTGCCAGCAGCTCCCTCGGGACAGCAGAAGCTTTCTTT
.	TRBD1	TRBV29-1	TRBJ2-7	CSVGQGGSYEQYF	TGCAGCGTGGGACAGGGGGGCTCCTACGAGCAGTACTTC
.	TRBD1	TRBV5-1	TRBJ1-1	CASMVWTGTEAFF	TGCGCCAGCATGGTGTGGACAGGCACTGAAGCTTTCTTT
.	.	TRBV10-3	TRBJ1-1	CAISEYTEAFF	TGTGCCATCAGTGAGTACACTGAAGCTTTCTTT
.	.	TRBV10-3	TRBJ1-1	CAITPTGHTEAFF	TGTGCCATCACCCCAACAGGGCACACTGAAGCTTTCTTT
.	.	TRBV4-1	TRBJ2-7	CASSSSQGREQYF	TGCGCCAGCAGCTCTTCACAGGGCCGCGAGCAGTACTTC
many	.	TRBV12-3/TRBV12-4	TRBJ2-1	CASSLRGDSEQFF	TGTGCCAGCAGTTTAAGGGGGGACAGTGAGCAGTTCTTC
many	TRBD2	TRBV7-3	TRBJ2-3	CASSPGLAGATDTQYF	TGTGCCAGCAGCCCGGGACTAGCGGGGGCCACAGATACGCAGTATTTT
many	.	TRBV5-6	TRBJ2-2	CASSLVEGGNTGELFF	TGTGCCAGCAGCTTGGTTGAAGGAGGGAACACCGGGGAGCTGTTTTTT
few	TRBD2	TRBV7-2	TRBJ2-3	CASSPIAGGRGDTQYF	TGTGCCAGCAGCCCTATAGCGGGGGGCCGGGGAGATACGCAGTATTTT
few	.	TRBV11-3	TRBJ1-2	CASSLGGPNYGYTF	TGTGCCAGCAGCTTAGGAGGGCCTAACTATGGCTACACCTTC
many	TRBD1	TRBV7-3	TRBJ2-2	CASSKGTGDTGELFF	TGTGCCAGCAGCAAGGGGACAGGGGACACCGGGGAGCTGTTTTTT
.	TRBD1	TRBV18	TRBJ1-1	CASSPQGANTEAFF	TGTGCCAGCTCACCACAGGGGGCTAACACTGAAGCTTTCTTT
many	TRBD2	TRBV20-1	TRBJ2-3	CSAEAGLRDTQYF	TGCAGTGCGGAAGCGGGGCTACGGGATACGCAGTATTTT
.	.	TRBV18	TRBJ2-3	CASSLGLATDTQYF	TGTGCCAGCTCCCTAGGCTTAGCCACAGATACGCAGTATTTT
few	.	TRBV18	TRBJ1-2	CASSPSAGPRGYGYTF	TGTGCCAGCTCACCCTCAGCCGGGCCAAGGGGTTATGGCTACACCTTC
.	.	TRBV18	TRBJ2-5	CASSPSTPSGETQYF	TGTGCCAGCTCACCATCAACCCCATCCGGAGAGACCCAGTACTTC
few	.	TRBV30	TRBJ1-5	CAWSADGIRGQPQHF	TGTGCCTGGAGCGCTGACGGGATAAGGGGCCAGCCCCAGCATTTT
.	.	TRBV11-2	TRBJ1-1	CASSLVAGGNTEAFF	TGTGCCAGCAGCTTAGTGGCCGGGGGGAACACTGAAGCTTTCTTT
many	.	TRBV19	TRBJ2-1	CATPVGFHNEQFF	TGTGCCACCCCGGTGGGGTTCCACAATGAGCAGTTCTTC